This T cell receptor (beta chain) stems from a study of T-cell memory formation after mild COVID-19. MiXCR, run by TCRdb on the 5' RACE reads, gives a single entry per CDR3 protein. The data show some 350,000 distinct CDR3 sequences, over 10% seen once. This clonotype was recorded once. The antigen is not known. The conserved final phenylalanine or tryptophan is absent from the CDR3, which likely points to a read error. General study points: Contracting clones from day 15 to 85 showed balanced CD4/CD8; later expanders favored CD4+.

Sequenced sample: PBMCs or a T cell subset sorted from them (not recorded which). This receptor was obtained from a man aged 18 to 29 who had mild COVID-19 (a few samples of this study predate the infection). Cell type and time point are not known.

CDR3 in amino acids: CATCPNSGTEQFS. The CDR3 DNA is TGCGCCACCTGCCCCAATAGCGGGACAGAGCAGTTCTCC. The chain couples TRBV5-1 to TRBJ2-1, with TRBD2 identical over 8 bases. This CDR3 contains 13 residues. Trimming cost V 9 bases and J 10 bases; bases outside gene matches: 12. The germline V gene encodes CDR1 SGHRS and CDR2 YFSETQ.